The entry that follows covers one TCR beta chain sequence. Per germline, CDR1 SGHAT and CDR2 FQDESV (reference sequence). This CDR3 is 14 amino acids long. V lost 4 bases and J 2 bases, leaving 8 bases between the germline ends. This sample is part of a study of T cell responses to AZD1222 COVID-19 vaccine. TCRdb's table, derived via immunoSEQ multiplex PCR, lists solely in-frame clones and lacks some. The data show about 110,000 clones, 88% seen once. The clonotype comes from an adult who received the AZD1222 COVID-19 vaccine. The specimen comprised peripheral blood, sampled 28 days after the second AZD1222 dose. The J gene is TRBJ2-2, the V gene TRBV11-1; D is possibly TRBD1 (5 bases). CDR3 region: CASSYDRNTGELFF. The CDR3 DNA sequence: TGTGCCAGCAGCTACGACAGAAACACCGGGGAGCTGTTTTTT.